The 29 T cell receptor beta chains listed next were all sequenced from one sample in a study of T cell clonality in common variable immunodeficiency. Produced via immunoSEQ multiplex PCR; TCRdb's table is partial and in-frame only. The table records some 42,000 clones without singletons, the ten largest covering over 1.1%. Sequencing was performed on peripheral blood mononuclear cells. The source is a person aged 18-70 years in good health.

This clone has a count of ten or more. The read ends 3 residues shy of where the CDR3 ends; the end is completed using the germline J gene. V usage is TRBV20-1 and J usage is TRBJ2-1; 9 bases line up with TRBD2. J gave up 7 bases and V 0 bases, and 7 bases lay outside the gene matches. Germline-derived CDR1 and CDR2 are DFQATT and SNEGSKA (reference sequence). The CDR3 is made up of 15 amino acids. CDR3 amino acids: CSARDGGRVGNEQFF. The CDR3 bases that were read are TGCAGTGCTAGAGACGGCGGGAGGGTGGGGAATGAG.

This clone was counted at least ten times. The CDR3 bases that were read are TGCGCCAGCAGCCAGGGGTCTAGTTCAGGGGATACG. Residues: CASSQGSSSGDT. The entire CDR3 is CASSQGSSSGDTQYF. The V call is TRBV4-1, the J call TRBJ2-3; possible D gene TRBD1, 5 bases. The CDR3 goes on 3 residues after the read ends, and that part is filled in from the germline J gene. This CDR3 has 15 residues. Germline CDR1 and CDR2: MGHRA and YSYEKL. Trimming stripped 3 bases from V and 6 bases from J, with 16 bases between.

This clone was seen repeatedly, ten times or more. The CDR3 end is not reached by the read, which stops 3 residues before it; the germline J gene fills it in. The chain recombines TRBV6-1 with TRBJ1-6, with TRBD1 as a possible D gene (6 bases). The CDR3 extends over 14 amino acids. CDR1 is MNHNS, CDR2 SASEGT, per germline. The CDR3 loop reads CASSEATGRAPLHF. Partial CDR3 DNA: TGTGCCAGCAGTGAGGCGACAGGCCGGGCGCCC.

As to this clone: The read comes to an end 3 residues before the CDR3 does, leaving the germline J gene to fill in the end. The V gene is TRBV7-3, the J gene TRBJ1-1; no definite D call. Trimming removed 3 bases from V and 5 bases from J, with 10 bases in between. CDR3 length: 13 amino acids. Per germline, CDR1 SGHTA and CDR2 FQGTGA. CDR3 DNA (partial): TGTGCCAGCAGCTTTCGGCGGGGAACTGAA. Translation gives CASSFRRGTE. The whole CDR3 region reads CASSFRRGTEAFF.

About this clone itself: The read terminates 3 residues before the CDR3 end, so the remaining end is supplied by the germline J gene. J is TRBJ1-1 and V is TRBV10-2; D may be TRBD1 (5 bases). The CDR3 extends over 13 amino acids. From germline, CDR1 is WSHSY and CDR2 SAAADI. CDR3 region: CASRRGSDDTAFF. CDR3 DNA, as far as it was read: TGCGCCAGCCGTCGGGGGAGTGATGATACG.

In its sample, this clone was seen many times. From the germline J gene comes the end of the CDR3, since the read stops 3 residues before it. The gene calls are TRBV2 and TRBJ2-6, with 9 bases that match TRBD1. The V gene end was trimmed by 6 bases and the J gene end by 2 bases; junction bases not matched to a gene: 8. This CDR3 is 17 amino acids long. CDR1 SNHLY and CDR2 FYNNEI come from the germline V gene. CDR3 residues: CASRPGQGNPGANVLTF. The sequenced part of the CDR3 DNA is TGTGCCAGCAGACCGGGACAGGGAAACCCTGGGGCCAACGTC.

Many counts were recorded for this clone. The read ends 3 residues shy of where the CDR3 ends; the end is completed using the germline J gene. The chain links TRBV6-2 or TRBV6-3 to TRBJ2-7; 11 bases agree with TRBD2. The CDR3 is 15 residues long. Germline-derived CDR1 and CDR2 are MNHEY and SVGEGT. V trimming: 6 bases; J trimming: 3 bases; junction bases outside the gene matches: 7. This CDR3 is CASSRHTSGSYEQYF. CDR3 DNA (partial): TGTGCCAGCAGCAGACATACTAGCGGGAGCTACGAG.

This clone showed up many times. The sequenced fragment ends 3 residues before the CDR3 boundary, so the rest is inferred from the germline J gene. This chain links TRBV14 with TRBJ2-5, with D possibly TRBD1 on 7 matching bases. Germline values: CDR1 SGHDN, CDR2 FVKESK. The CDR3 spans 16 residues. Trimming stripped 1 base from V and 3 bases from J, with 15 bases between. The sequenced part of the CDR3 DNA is TGTGCCAGCAGCCAAGGGAGGGGGCTCGGGAAAGAGACC. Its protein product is CASSQGRGLGKET. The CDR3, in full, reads CASSQGRGLGKETQYF.

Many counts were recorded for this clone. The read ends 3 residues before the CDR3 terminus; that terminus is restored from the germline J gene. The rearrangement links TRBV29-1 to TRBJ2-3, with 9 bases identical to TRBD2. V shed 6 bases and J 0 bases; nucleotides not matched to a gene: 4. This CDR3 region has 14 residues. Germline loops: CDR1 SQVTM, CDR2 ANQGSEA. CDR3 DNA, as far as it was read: TGCAGCGTCTTAGCGGGGGCTAGCACAGATACG. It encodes CSVLAGASTDT. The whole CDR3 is CSVLAGASTDTQYF.

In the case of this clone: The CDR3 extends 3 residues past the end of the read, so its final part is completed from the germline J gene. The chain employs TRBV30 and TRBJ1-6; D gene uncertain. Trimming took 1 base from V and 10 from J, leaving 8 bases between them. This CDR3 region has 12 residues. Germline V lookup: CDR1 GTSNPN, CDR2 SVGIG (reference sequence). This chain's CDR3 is CAWSDLLSPLHF. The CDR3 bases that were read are TGTGCCTGGAGTGATTTACTCTCACCC. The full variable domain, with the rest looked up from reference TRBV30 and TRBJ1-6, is SQTIHQWPATLVQPVGSPLSLECTVEGTSNPNLYWYRQAAGRGLQLLFYSVGIGQISSEVPQNLSASRPQDRQFILSSKKLLLSDSGFYLCAWSDLLSPLHFGNGTRLTVT.

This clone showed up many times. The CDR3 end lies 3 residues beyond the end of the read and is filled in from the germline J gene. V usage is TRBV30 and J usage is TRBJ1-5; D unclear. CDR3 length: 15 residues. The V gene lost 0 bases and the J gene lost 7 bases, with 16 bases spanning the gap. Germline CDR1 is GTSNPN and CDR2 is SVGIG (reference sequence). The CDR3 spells CAWSVRGGPRQPQHF. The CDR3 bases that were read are TGTGCCTGGAGTGTACGGGGAGGCCCACGGCAGCCC.

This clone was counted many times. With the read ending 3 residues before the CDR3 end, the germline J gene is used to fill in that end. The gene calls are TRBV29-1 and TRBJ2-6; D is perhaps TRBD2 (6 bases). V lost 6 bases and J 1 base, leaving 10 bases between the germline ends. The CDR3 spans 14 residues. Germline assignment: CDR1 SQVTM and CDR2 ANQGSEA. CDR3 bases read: TGCAGCGTCTCCGCGGGGTCTGGGGCCAACGTC. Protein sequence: CSVSAGSGANV. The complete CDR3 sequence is CSVSAGSGANVLTF.

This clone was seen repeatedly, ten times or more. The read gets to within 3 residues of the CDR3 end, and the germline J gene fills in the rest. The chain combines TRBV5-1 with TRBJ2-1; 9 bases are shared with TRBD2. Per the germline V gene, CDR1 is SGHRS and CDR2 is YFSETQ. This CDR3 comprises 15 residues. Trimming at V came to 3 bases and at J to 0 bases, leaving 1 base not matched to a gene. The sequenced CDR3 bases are TGCGCCAGCAGCTCTAGCGGGAACTCCTACAATGAG. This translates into CASSSSGNSYNE. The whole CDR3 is CASSSSGNSYNEQFF.

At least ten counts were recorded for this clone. The covered CDR3 bases are TGTGCCAGAAGCTTGGCTCCGGGACAAGAAAATGAAAAA. Translation gives CARSLAPGQENEK. The entire CDR3 reads CARSLAPGQENEKLFF. The J gene is TRBJ1-4, the V gene TRBV5-3, with TRBD1 as a possible D gene (6 bases). The read ends 3 residues before the CDR3 terminus; that terminus is restored from the germline J gene. TRBV5-3 is reported as an ORF; its role is uncertain. Trimming took 0 bases from V and 5 from J, leaving 14 bases between them. The CDR3 has 16 residues.

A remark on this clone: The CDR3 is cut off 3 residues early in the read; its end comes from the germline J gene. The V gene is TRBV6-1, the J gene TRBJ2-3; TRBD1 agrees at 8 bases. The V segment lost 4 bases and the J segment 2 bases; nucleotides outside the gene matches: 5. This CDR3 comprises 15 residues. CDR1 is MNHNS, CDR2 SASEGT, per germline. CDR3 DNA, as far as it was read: TGTGCCAGCAGTGGGGTCAGGGGGCCCACAGATACG. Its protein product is CASSGVRGPTDT. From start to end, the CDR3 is CASSGVRGPTDTQYF.

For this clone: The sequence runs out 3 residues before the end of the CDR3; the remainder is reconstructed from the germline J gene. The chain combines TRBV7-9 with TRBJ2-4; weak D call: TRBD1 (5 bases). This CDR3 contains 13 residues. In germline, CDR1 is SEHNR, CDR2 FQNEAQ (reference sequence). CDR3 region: CASSLKGAYGQYF. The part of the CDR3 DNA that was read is TGTGCCAGCAGCTTGAAAGGGGCCTATGGT.

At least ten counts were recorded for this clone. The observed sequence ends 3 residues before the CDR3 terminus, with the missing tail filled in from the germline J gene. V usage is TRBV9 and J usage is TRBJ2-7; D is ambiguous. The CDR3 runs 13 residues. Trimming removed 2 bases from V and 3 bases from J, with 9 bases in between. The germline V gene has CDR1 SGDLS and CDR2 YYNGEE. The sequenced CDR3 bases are TGTGCCAGCAGCGTTGGGCCCCACTACGAG. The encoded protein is CASSVGPHYE. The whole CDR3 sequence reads CASSVGPHYEQYF.

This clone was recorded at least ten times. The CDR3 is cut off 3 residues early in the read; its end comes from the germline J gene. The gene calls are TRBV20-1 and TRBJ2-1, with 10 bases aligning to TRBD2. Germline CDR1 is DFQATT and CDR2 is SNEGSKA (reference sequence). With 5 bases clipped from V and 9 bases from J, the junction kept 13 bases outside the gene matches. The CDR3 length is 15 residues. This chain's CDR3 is CSALGGLAGAGEQFF. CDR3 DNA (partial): TGCAGTGCTTTAGGTGGGCTAGCGGGAGCAGGTGAG.

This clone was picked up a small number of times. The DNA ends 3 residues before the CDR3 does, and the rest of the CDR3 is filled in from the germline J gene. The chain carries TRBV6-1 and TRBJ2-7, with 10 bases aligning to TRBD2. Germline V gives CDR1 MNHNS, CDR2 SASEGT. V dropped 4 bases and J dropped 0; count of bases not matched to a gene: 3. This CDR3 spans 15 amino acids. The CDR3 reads CASSGTSGRSYEQYF. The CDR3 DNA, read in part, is TGTGCCAGCAGTGGGACTAGCGGACGCTCCTACGAG.

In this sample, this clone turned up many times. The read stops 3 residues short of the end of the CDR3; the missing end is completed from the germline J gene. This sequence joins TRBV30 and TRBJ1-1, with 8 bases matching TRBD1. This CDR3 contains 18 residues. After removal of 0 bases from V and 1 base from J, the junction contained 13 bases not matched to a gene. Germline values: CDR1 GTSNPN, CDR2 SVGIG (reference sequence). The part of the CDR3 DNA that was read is TGTGCCTGGAGTGTATGGTCCTCGACAGGGGCTGAGAACACTGAA. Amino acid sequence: CAWSVWSSTGAENTE. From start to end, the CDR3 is CAWSVWSSTGAENTEAFF.

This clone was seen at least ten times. The covered CDR3 bases are TGCAGTGCTAGAGTGGGGCGGTCAGATAATTCACCC. This gives the protein CSARVGRSDNSP. The full-length CDR3 reads as CSARVGRSDNSPLHF. The chain is built from TRBV20-1 and TRBJ1-6, with D maybe TRBD1 (5 bases). With the read ending 3 residues before the CDR3 end, the germline J gene is used to fill in that end. The V gene lost 1 base and the J gene lost 5 bases, with 12 bases spanning the gap. The germline gives CDR1 DFQATT, CDR2 SNEGSKA (reference sequence). CDR3 length: 15 amino acids.

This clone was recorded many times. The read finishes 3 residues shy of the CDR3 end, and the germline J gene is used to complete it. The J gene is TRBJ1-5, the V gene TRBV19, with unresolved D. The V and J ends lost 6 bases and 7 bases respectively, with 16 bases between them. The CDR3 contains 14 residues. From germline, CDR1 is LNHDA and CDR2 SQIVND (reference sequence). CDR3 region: CASSHPPSGQPQHF. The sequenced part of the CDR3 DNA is TGTGCCAGTAGCCATCCCCCTTCGGGGCAGCCC.

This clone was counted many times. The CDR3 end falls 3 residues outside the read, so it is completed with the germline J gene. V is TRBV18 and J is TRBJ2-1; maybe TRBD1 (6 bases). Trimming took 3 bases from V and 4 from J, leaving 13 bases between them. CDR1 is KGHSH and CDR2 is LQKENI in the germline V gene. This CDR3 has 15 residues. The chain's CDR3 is CASSPGVGAYNEQFF. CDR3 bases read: TGTGCCAGCTCACCTGGAGTGGGGGCTTACAATGAG.

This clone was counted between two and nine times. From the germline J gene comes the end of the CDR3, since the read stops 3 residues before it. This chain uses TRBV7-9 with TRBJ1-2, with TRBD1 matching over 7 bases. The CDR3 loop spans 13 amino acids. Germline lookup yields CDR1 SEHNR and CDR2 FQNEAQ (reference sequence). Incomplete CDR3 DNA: TGTGCCAGCAGCTTATCCCAGGGGGAAGGC. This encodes CASSLSQGEG. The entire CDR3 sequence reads CASSLSQGEGYTF.

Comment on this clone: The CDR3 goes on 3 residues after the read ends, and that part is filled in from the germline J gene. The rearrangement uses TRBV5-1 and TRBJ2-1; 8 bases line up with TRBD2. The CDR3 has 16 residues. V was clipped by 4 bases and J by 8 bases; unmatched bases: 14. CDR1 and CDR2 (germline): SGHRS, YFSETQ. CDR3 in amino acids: CASSPGGWSGGDEQFF. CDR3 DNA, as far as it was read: TGCGCCAGCAGCCCCGGGGGTTGGTCCGGGGGGGATGAG.

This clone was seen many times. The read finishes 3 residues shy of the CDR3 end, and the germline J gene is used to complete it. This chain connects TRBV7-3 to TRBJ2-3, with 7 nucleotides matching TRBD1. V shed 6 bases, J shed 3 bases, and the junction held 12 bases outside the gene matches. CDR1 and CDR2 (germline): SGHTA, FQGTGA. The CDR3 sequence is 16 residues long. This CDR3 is CASSFLGGQRTDTQYF. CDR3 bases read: TGTGCCAGCAGTTTTCTTGGGGGACAGAGAACAGATACG.

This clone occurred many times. CDR3 in amino acids: CASSSQGGGTDTQYF. The covered CDR3 bases are TGTGCCAGTAGCTCACAGGGGGGAGGCACAGATACG. This chain uses TRBV19 with TRBJ2-3; 8 positions match TRBD1. The read stops 3 residues short of the end of the CDR3; the missing end is completed from the germline J gene. Germline V lookup: CDR1 LNHDA, CDR2 SQIVND (reference sequence). After removal of 6 bases from V and 1 base from J, the junction contained 6 bases not matched to a gene. The CDR3 consists of 15 residues.

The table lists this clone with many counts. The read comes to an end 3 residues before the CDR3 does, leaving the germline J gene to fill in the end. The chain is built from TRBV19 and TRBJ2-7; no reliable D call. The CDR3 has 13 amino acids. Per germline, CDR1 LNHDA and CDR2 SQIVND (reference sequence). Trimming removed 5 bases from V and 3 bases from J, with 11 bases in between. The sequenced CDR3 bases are TGTGCCAGTAGTGCGGCTATAGGCTACGAG. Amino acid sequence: CASSAAIGYE. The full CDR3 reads CASSAAIGYEQYF.

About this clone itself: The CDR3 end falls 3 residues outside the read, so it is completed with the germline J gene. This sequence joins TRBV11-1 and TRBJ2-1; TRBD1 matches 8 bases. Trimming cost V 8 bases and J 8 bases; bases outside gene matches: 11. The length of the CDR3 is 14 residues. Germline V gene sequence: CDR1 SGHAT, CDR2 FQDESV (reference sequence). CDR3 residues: CASGRTGLLDEQFF. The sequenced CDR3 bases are TGTGCCAGCGGCCGGACAGGGCTTTTGGATGAG.